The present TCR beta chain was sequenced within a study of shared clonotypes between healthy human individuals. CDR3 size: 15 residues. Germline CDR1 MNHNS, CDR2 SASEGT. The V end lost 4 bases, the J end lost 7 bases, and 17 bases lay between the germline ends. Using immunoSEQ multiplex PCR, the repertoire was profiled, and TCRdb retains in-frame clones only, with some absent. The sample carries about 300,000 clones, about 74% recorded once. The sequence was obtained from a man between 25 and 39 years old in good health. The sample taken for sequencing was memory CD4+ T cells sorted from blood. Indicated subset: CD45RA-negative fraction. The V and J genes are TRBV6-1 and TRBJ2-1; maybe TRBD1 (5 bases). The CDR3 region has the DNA TGTGCCAGCAGTGTAGACTCCTTAGGGGAAAATGAGCAGTTCTTC. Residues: CASSVDSLGENEQFF.